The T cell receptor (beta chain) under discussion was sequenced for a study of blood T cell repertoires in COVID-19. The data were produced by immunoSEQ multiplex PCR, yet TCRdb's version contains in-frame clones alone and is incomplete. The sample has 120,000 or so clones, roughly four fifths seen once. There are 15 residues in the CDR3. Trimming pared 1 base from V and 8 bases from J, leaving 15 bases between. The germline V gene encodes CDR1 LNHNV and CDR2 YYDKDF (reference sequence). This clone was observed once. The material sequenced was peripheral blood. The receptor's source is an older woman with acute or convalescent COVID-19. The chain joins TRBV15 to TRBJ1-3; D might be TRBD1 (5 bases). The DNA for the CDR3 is TGTGCCACCAGCAGAGCTGGGGGACTGAGACACACCATATATTTT. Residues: CATSRAGGLRHTIYF.